A selection of T cell receptor beta chains follows, all from one sample in a study of blood T cell repertoires in COVID-19. Sequencing used immunoSEQ multiplex PCR; TCRdb keeps in-frame clones, though not all of them. The repertoire holds more than 70,000 clones, with 75% to 90% as singletons. Sequenced sample: peripheral blood. The receptors come from a woman older than 75 with acute or convalescent COVID-19. Each CDR3 is given with its conserved first and last residue. The order of the fields is clone size, D gene, V gene, J gene, CDR3 protein, CDR3 DNA. D genes are given only for firm matches. Size is stated for part of the rows, as once, few or many counts, or as a class when the clone is expanded.

clone_size: once; d_call: TRBD2; v_call: TRBV24-1; j_call: TRBJ2-5; cdr3_aa: CATSDSRGGPETQYF; cdr3_nt: TGTGCCACCAGTGATTCTCGGGGGGGCCCAGAGACCCAGTACTTC
clone_size: .; d_call: .; v_call: TRBV19; j_call: TRBJ1-2; cdr3_aa: CASSISENRGYTF; cdr3_nt: TGTGCCAGTAGTATATCAGAAAATCGTGGCTACACCTTC
clone_size: .; d_call: TRBD1; v_call: TRBV6-5; j_call: TRBJ2-2; cdr3_aa: CASRRGQGVTGELFF; cdr3_nt: TGTGCCAGCAGGAGGGGACAGGGAGTCACCGGGGAGCTGTTTTTT
clone_size: .; d_call: TRBD1; v_call: TRBV2; j_call: TRBJ1-4; cdr3_aa: CASRTGGEKLFF; cdr3_nt: TGTGCCAGCAGGACAGGGGGTGAAAAACTGTTTTTT
clone_size: .; d_call: .; v_call: TRBV5-6; j_call: TRBJ2-3; cdr3_aa: CASRLGQHRTDTQYF; cdr3_nt: TGTGCCAGCAGACTGGGGCAGCATAGGACAGATACGCAGTATTTT
clone_size: .; d_call: .; v_call: TRBV5-1; j_call: TRBJ2-5; cdr3_aa: CASSLAWTGDGKETQYF; cdr3_nt: TGCGCCAGCAGCTTGGCGTGGACTGGAGACGGAAAAGAGACCCAGTACTTC
clone_size: .; d_call: .; v_call: TRBV9; j_call: TRBJ1-2; cdr3_aa: CASTSHTANYGYTF; cdr3_nt: TGTGCCAGCACGTCCCATACGGCTAACTATGGCTACACCTTC
clone_size: .; d_call: .; v_call: TRBV2; j_call: TRBJ1-1; cdr3_aa: CAVKIAIHTEAFF; cdr3_nt: TGTGCCGTCAAGATAGCAATTCACACTGAAGCTTTCTTT
clone_size: .; d_call: TRBD2; v_call: TRBV18; j_call: TRBJ2-2; cdr3_aa: CASSPSGGASTGELFF; cdr3_nt: TGTGCCAGCTCCCCAAGCGGGGGGGCTTCCACCGGGGAGCTGTTTTTT
clone_size: .; d_call: TRBD1; v_call: TRBV5-1; j_call: TRBJ2-1; cdr3_aa: CASSLVPPGQGYNEQFF; cdr3_nt: TGCGCCAGCAGCTTGGTACCCCCGGGACAGGGGTACAATGAGCAGTTCTTC
clone_size: .; d_call: .; v_call: TRBV12-3/TRBV12-4; j_call: TRBJ2-7; cdr3_aa: CASSSSRSYEQYF; cdr3_nt: TGTGCCAGCAGTTCTAGCCGGTCCTACGAGCAGTACTTC
clone_size: .; d_call: .; v_call: TRBV7-9; j_call: TRBJ2-2; cdr3_aa: CASSLGAYSRRNTGELFF; cdr3_nt: TGTGCCAGCAGCTTAGGCGCTTACTCAAGGAGGAACACCGGGGAGCTGTTTTTT
clone_size: .; d_call: TRBD1; v_call: TRBV6-5; j_call: TRBJ2-4; cdr3_aa: CASSKDRDRNIQYF; cdr3_nt: TGTGCCAGCAGCAAGGACAGGGACCGAAACATTCAGTACTTT
clone_size: once; d_call: .; v_call: TRBV2; j_call: TRBJ2-1; cdr3_aa: CASSFSGTGMFF; cdr3_nt: TGTGCCAGCAGTTTCTCCGGCACAGGGATGTTCTTC
clone_size: .; d_call: TRBD2; v_call: TRBV3-1/TRBV3-2; j_call: TRBJ2-5; cdr3_aa: CASSQASGGTIQETQYF; cdr3_nt: TGTGCCAGCAGCCAAGCGTCGGGAGGGACAATCCAAGAGACCCAGTACTTC
clone_size: once; d_call: .; v_call: TRBV6-5; j_call: TRBJ2-6; cdr3_aa: CASSQEDGANVLTF; cdr3_nt: TGTGCCAGCAGCCAGGAGGACGGGGCCAACGTCCTGACTTTC
clone_size: .; d_call: TRBD1; v_call: TRBV28; j_call: TRBJ2-2; cdr3_aa: CASRTGSNTGELFF; cdr3_nt: TGTGCCAGCAGGACAGGGTCGAACACCGGGGAGCTGTTTTTT
clone_size: .; d_call: TRBD1; v_call: TRBV5-6; j_call: TRBJ1-4; cdr3_aa: CASSIAGTGSNEKLFF; cdr3_nt: TGTGCCAGCAGCATAGCCGGGACAGGATCTAATGAAAAACTGTTTTTT
clone_size: .; d_call: TRBD1; v_call: TRBV5-1; j_call: TRBJ1-2; cdr3_aa: CASSQDRLIYGYTF; cdr3_nt: TGCGCCAGCAGCCAGGACAGGCTCATCTATGGCTACACCTTC
clone_size: .; d_call: TRBD1; v_call: TRBV3-1/TRBV3-2; j_call: TRBJ1-2; cdr3_aa: CASSSRQGYYGYTF; cdr3_nt: TGTGCCAGCAGCTCTCGACAGGGATACTATGGCTACACCTTC
clone_size: .; d_call: .; v_call: TRBV7-9; j_call: TRBJ2-4; cdr3_aa: CASSLAMTDIAKNIQYF; cdr3_nt: TGTGCCAGCAGCTTAGCGATGACAGATATAGCCAAAAACATTCAGTACTTC
clone_size: .; d_call: .; v_call: TRBV19; j_call: TRBJ2-3; cdr3_aa: CASKAQGTDTQYF; cdr3_nt: TGTGCCAGTAAAGCACAGGGCACAGATACGCAGTATTTT
clone_size: .; d_call: TRBD2; v_call: TRBV19; j_call: TRBJ2-7; cdr3_aa: CASSITDPGTSQYEQYF; cdr3_nt: TGTGCCAGTAGTATCACCGACCCCGGGACTAGTCAATACGAGCAGTACTTC
clone_size: few; d_call: TRBD2; v_call: TRBV9; j_call: TRBJ2-7; cdr3_aa: CASSAGGSSGEYEQYF; cdr3_nt: TGTGCCAGCAGCGCGGGTGGGTCTAGCGGGGAATACGAGCAGTACTTC
clone_size: .; d_call: TRBD1; v_call: TRBV3-1/TRBV3-2; j_call: TRBJ1-2; cdr3_aa: CASSQWDRGFLVDGYTF; cdr3_nt: TGTGCCAGCAGCCAGTGGGACAGGGGATTTCTGGTGGATGGCTACACCTTC
clone_size: .; d_call: .; v_call: TRBV5-1; j_call: TRBJ1-4; cdr3_aa: CASSPEIKGQNEKLFF; cdr3_nt: TGCGCCAGCAGCCCTGAGATTAAGGGGCAGAATGAAAAACTGTTTTTT
clone_size: few; d_call: TRBD1; v_call: TRBV19; j_call: TRBJ1-6; cdr3_aa: CASREGAPYNSPLHF; cdr3_nt: TGTGCCAGTAGGGAGGGGGCGCCTTATAATTCACCCCTCCACTTT
clone_size: .; d_call: TRBD1; v_call: TRBV2; j_call: TRBJ2-3; cdr3_aa: CASSEEQGVRYF; cdr3_nt: TGTGCCAGCAGTGAAGAACAGGGGGTGAGGTATTTT
clone_size: .; d_call: TRBD2; v_call: TRBV12-5; j_call: TRBJ2-7; cdr3_aa: CASLASGGYEQYF; cdr3_nt: TGTGCTAGCCTAGCTAGCGGGGGCTACGAGCAGTACTTC
clone_size: .; d_call: .; v_call: TRBV5-6; j_call: TRBJ2-3; cdr3_aa: CASSLVGGAPYTDTQYF; cdr3_nt: TGTGCCAGCAGCTTGGTAGGTGGGGCGCCGTACACAGATACGCAGTATTTT
clone_size: .; d_call: .; v_call: TRBV19; j_call: TRBJ2-3; cdr3_aa: CASSPGGLTPRDTQYF; cdr3_nt: TGTGCCAGTAGTCCTGGGGGACTGACCCCCCGTGATACGCAGTATTTT
clone_size: few; d_call: TRBD2; v_call: TRBV2; j_call: TRBJ2-1; cdr3_aa: CASSLRLAGAFKFF; cdr3_nt: TGTGCCAGCAGTCTCCGGCTAGCGGGGGCCTTTAAGTTCTTC
clone_size: .; d_call: .; v_call: TRBV19; j_call: TRBJ1-5; cdr3_aa: CASSMQGYQPQHF; cdr3_nt: TGTGCCAGTAGTATGCAGGGTTATCAGCCCCAGCATTTT
clone_size: .; d_call: .; v_call: TRBV21-1; j_call: TRBJ2-2; cdr3_aa: CASSNRTGFHGELFF; cdr3_nt: TGTGCCAGCAGCAATCGGACAGGGTTTCACGGGGAGCTGTTTTTT
clone_size: .; d_call: TRBD2; v_call: TRBV6-6; j_call: TRBJ2-1; cdr3_aa: CASSPLSSGGAKGNEQFF; cdr3_nt: TGTGCCAGCAGTCCCCTGAGTAGCGGGGGGGCGAAGGGCAATGAGCAGTTCTTC
clone_size: .; d_call: .; v_call: TRBV2; j_call: TRBJ1-6; cdr3_aa: CASSESGGEYNSPLHF; cdr3_nt: TGTGCCAGCAGTGAAAGCGGAGGAGAATATAATTCACCCCTCCACTTT
clone_size: .; d_call: .; v_call: TRBV5-1; j_call: TRBJ1-4; cdr3_aa: CASSYSGQGEKLFF; cdr3_nt: TGCGCCAGCAGCTACTCGGGCCAGGGTGAAAAACTGTTTTTT
clone_size: .; d_call: TRBD2; v_call: TRBV19; j_call: TRBJ2-1; cdr3_aa: CASSRGGFGNEQFF; cdr3_nt: TGTGCCAGTAGTAGGGGGGGGTTCGGGAATGAGCAGTTCTTC
clone_size: once; d_call: .; v_call: TRBV6-5; j_call: TRBJ1-2; cdr3_aa: CASRQGQKHGYTF; cdr3_nt: TGTGCCAGCAGGCAAGGACAGAAGCATGGCTACACCTTC
clone_size: .; d_call: .; v_call: TRBV5-6; j_call: TRBJ2-5; cdr3_aa: CASSSGPTAEETQYF; cdr3_nt: TGTGCCAGCAGCTCCGGCCCGACAGCTGAAGAGACCCAGTACTTC
clone_size: .; d_call: TRBD1; v_call: TRBV7-2; j_call: TRBJ2-5; cdr3_aa: CASSPGQGGKTQYF; cdr3_nt: TGTGCCAGCAGCCCCGGACAGGGGGGAAAGACCCAGTACTTC
clone_size: .; d_call: TRBD2; v_call: TRBV5-5; j_call: TRBJ2-7; cdr3_aa: CASSSGGVSYEQYF; cdr3_nt: TGTGCCAGCAGCTCCGGGGGGGTTTCCTACGAGCAGTACTTC
clone_size: once; d_call: TRBD1; v_call: TRBV3-1/TRBV3-2; j_call: TRBJ1-2; cdr3_aa: CASSARQGARRYGYTF; cdr3_nt: TGTGCCAGCAGCGCCCGACAGGGGGCAAGGCGGTATGGCTACACCTTC
clone_size: .; d_call: .; v_call: TRBV5-1; j_call: TRBJ1-3; cdr3_aa: CASSRTGSSGNTIYF; cdr3_nt: TGCGCCAGCAGCCGTACAGGGTCCTCTGGAAACACCATATATTTT
clone_size: .; d_call: .; v_call: TRBV11-3; j_call: TRBJ2-1; cdr3_aa: CASSLVWRGGSYNEQFF; cdr3_nt: TGTGCCAGCAGCTTAGTATGGCGGGGAGGCTCCTACAATGAGCAGTTCTTC
clone_size: once; d_call: TRBD2; v_call: TRBV10-3; j_call: TRBJ2-1; cdr3_aa: CAGGTSGGTYNEQFF; cdr3_nt: TGTGCCGGGGGGACTAGCGGGGGTACCTACAATGAGCAGTTCTTC
clone_size: .; d_call: TRBD1; v_call: TRBV2; j_call: TRBJ2-2; cdr3_aa: CASRWTGSNTGELFF; cdr3_nt: TGTGCCAGCAGGTGGACAGGTTCGAACACCGGGGAGCTGTTTTTT
clone_size: .; d_call: .; v_call: TRBV6-6; j_call: TRBJ1-3; cdr3_aa: CASSPGKSLYF; cdr3_nt: TGTGCCAGCAGTCCAGGAAAGTCTTTATATTTT